This is a list of T cell receptor beta chains from one sample in a study of OX40 agonist ivuxolimab in advanced cancers. The table came from immunoSEQ multiplex PCR; TCRdb's copy has only in-frame clones and leaves some out. Among 40,000 to 60,000 clones, approximately 92% were seen once, and the ten largest hold roughly a tenth. This sample comprised CD4+ or CD8+ T cells sorted from blood, obtained in a trial of the OX40 agonist ivuxolimab. The receptors originated from an adult with an advanced solid tumor such as melanoma, head and neck, liver or kidney cancer. Each CDR3 is given with its conserved first and last residue. The D gene is left open where the match is weak.

TRBD2	TRBJ2-3	TRBV30	CAWSVGTSGSDTQYF	TGTGCCTGGAGTGTTGGGACTAGCGGGAGCGATACGCAGTATTTT
NA	TRBJ2-2	TRBV11-3	CASSLDSGPNTGELFF	TGTGCCAGCAGCTTAGATTCAGGGCCGAACACCGGGGAGCTGTTTTTT
TRBD2	TRBJ2-1	TRBV10-2	CASSESSGELYNEQFF	TGCGCCAGCAGTGAGAGTAGCGGGGAGCTCTACAATGAGCAGTTCTTC
TRBD1	TRBJ1-4	TRBV7-8	CASSLAGQGDEKLFF	TGTGCCAGCAGCTTAGCCGGTCAGGGGGATGAAAAACTGTTTTTT
NA	TRBJ2-1	TRBV7-9	CASSLAFDEQFF	TGTGCCAGCAGCTTAGCATTCGATGAGCAGTTCTTC
TRBD2	TRBJ2-1	TRBV27	CASSLNAGGYNEQFF	TGTGCCAGCAGTTTAAACGCGGGAGGCTACAATGAGCAGTTCTTC
TRBD1	TRBJ1-1	TRBV7-9	CASSPGPRSGTATEAFF	TGTGCCAGCAGCCCCGGCCCTCGGAGTGGGACAGCAACTGAAGCTTTCTTT
TRBD2	TRBJ2-1	TRBV27	CASSLGGTSGRRDSYNEQFF	TGTGCCAGCAGTTTAGGGGGGACTAGCGGGAGGAGGGACTCCTACAATGAGCAGTTCTTC
TRBD1	TRBJ1-4	TRBV15	CATSRDGQGADEKLFF	TGTGCCACCAGCAGAGATGGGCAGGGGGCGGATGAAAAACTGTTTTTT
TRBD2	TRBJ2-3	TRBV7-3	CASSLNSGGAGDTQYF	TGTGCCAGCAGCTTAAATAGCGGGGGGGCAGGAGATACGCAGTATTTT
TRBD1	TRBJ1-5	TRBV27	CASGGTGAPPQHF	TGTGCCAGCGGGGGGACAGGCGCCCCGCCCCAGCATTTT
TRBD1	TRBJ1-5	TRBV19	CASSRQGPFVNQPQHF	TGTGCCAGTAGTCGACAGGGTCCCTTCGTCAATCAGCCCCAGCATTTT
TRBD2	TRBJ2-1	TRBV19	CASSLLTSGRAGDNEQFF	TGTGCCAGTAGTCTTCTTACTAGCGGGAGGGCCGGGGACAATGAGCAGTTCTTC
TRBD1	TRBJ2-7	TRBV5-6	CASSDDRGLGEQYF	TGTGCCAGCAGCGATGACAGGGGCCTCGGCGAGCAGTACTTC
NA	TRBJ2-3	TRBV5-1	CASSSPVGASTDTQYF	TGCGCCAGCAGCTCCCCGGTGGGGGCTAGCACAGATACGCAGTATTTT
TRBD2	TRBJ2-1	TRBV9	CASSAGLAFYNEQFF	TGTGCCAGCAGCGCCGGACTAGCGTTCTACAATGAGCAGTTCTTC
NA	TRBJ1-2	TRBV6-6	CASTDAVYGYTF	TGTGCCAGCACCGACGCCGTCTATGGCTACACCTTC